This record looks at one TCR beta chain sequence and its context. Its antigen remains unknown. This sample was included in a study of T cell responses to AZD1222 COVID-19 vaccine. General study points: Two AZD1222 doses significantly raised spike-specific TCR breadth and depth over controls. Every sample of the repertoires postdated the peak T cell response.

Germline V CDR1 and CDR2: MGHRA, YSYEKL. The CDR3 sequence is 17 residues long. The V gene lost 0 bases and the J gene lost 6 bases, with 15 bases spanning the gap. The data were produced by immunoSEQ multiplex PCR, yet TCRdb's version contains in-frame clones alone and is incomplete. Found here are 120,000 to 150,000 clones, 70% to 90% of them singletons; the top ten hold about 5.4%. This receptor was taken from an adult who received the MenACWY meningococcal vaccine as a control. The rearrangement uses TRBV4-1 and TRBJ1-6; D is perhaps TRBD1 (5 bases). This specimen consisted of peripheral blood, obtained 28 days after the second dose of the MenACWY control vaccine. In DNA form, the CDR3 reads TGCGCCAGCAGCCAAGAGGACACAGCGAACCTTAATTCACCCCTCCACTTT. It encodes CASSQEDTANLNSPLHF.